Detailed here is one T cell receptor (beta chain). The antigen is unknown. The record originates from a study of cytomegalovirus exposure and HLA in healthy donors. A multiplex PCR was run with 60 Vbeta primers and 13 Jbeta primers. The protocol was immunoSEQ multiplex PCR, while the TCRdb copy is restricted to in-frame clones and leaves out a portion. The sample records 130,000 or so clones, 77% being singletons. The germline V gene has CDR1 SQVTM and CDR2 ANQGSEA. Trimming removed 6 bases from V and 7 bases from J, with 13 bases in between. There are 12 residues in the CDR3. Overall study results and limits: One variant, a missense change in DCLRE1C, was linked in a later analysis to TCR beta V- and J-gene trimming.

The sample comprised PBMCs. The chain links TRBV29-1 to TRBJ2-1; D is undetermined. This TCR was sampled from a female donor in good health and CMV-seronegative. CDR3 sequence (DNA): TGCAGCGTGATGCGAACTTTGAATGAGCAGTTCTTC. This gives the protein CSVMRTLNEQFF.